One sample yielded the 5 T cell receptor beta chains listed below, sequenced in a study of synovial regulatory T cells in juvenile arthritis. The data were produced by immunoSEQ multiplex PCR, yet TCRdb's version contains in-frame clones alone and is incomplete. There are some 400 clones in the sample, with around 5.8% held by the top ten. Study-wide findings and caveats: TCR diversity was lower in inflammation-associated blood Treg cells than in other blood Treg cells.

Their antigens are not known. Sample: Treg cells from blood. Subset in this sample: HLA-DR+ inflammation-associated blood Treg cells. The receptors derive from a donor younger than 35 with juvenile idiopathic arthritis.

This clone registers large (0.1 to 1%) by frequency. This rearrangement joins TRBV7-9 to TRBJ1-1; TCRdb reports TRBD1, a call that lacks DNA to check it against. The germline gives CDR1 SEHNR, CDR2 FQNEAQ (reference sequence). This CDR3 is built from 12 residues. DNA was not recorded. The chain's CDR3 is CASSLGGVEAFF.

This clone is deemed large by its frequency. The chain couples TRBV5-1 to TRBJ2-7; TCRdb proposes TRBD2, but this gene call is untestable without DNA. The germline V gene has CDR1 SGHRS and CDR2 YFSETQ. The CDR3 spans 15 residues. Only the protein is available. This CDR3 is CASSLVRLLSYEQYF.

According to its frequency, this clone is large (0.1 to 1%). The chain has TRBV30 and TRBJ2-7; without DNA, the TCRdb call of TRBD2 cannot be checked. CDR3 length: 13 residues. The DNA is not on file. In germline, CDR1 is GTSNPN, CDR2 SVGIG (reference sequence). The CDR3 here is CAWSEGRDYEQYF.

This clone is labeled large based on frequency. The rearrangement joins TRBV6-6 to TRBJ2-7; the D call of TRBD1 rests on TCRdb alone, since no DNA is present to check it. Germline V gene lookup returns CDR1 MNHNY and CDR2 SVGAGI (reference sequence). The CDR3 spans 15 residues. No DNA is recorded. This chain's CDR3 is CASRPPGQGVYEQYF.

This clone is identified as large from frequency. The chain combines TRBV29-1 with TRBJ2-1; checking the TCRdb D call of TRBD2 is not possible without DNA. Germline V gene lookup returns CDR1 SQVTM and CDR2 ANQGSEA. This CDR3 contains 16 residues. The coding DNA is unavailable. CDR3: CSVEDRTGSSYNEQFF.